The 8 T cell receptor beta chains reported below all come from one sample, sequenced in a study of blood T cells in healthy people across ages. For the second PCR, which ran for about 7 to 12 cycles, a sample-barcoded 5' primer and a J-beta primer mix were used. MiXCR, run by TCRdb on the 5' RACE reads, gives a single entry per CDR3 protein. The sample includes over 1,200,000 distinct CDR3 sequences, almost 60% of them seen just once. The material sequenced was blood. Source of these receptors: a young man in good health.

In this sample, this clonotype turned up a few times. The chain couples TRBV7-2 to TRBJ2-1; D gene ambiguous. This CDR3 contains 14 residues. V lost 2 bases and J 5 bases, leaving 10 bases between the germline ends. From germline, CDR1 is SGHTA and CDR2 FQGNSA. The CDR3 region has the DNA TGTGCCAGCAGCTTAATGAACAGTGACAATGAGCAGTTCTTC. Translated: CASSLMNSDNEQFF.

This clonotype was recorded once. CDR3 loop: CASTPLPSGRWDGELFF. The CDR3 DNA reads as TGTGCCAGCACCCCTCTCCCTAGCGGGAGATGGGACGGGGAGCTGTTTTTT. The chain couples TRBV12-3 or TRBV12-4 to TRBJ2-2; 10 positions agree with TRBD2. The CDR3 runs to 17 residues. With 7 bases clipped from V and 7 bases from J, the junction kept 15 bases outside the gene matches.

The chain combines TRBV19 with TRBJ2-1; D gene uncertain. The V gene's germline CDR1 is LNHDA and CDR2 SQIVND (reference sequence). Trimming took off 7 bases at V and 0 bases at J, with 13 bases between the two ends. There are 15 residues in the CDR3. This CDR3 is CASKLTLSSYNEQFF. DNA of the CDR3: TGTGCCAGTAAACTGACGTTAAGCTCCTACAATGAGCAGTTCTTC.

This clonotype was recorded only once. This chain uses TRBV11-2 with TRBJ2-4; 7 bases are shared with TRBD2. This CDR3 is 15 amino acids long. CDR1 SGHAT and CDR2 FQNNGV come from the germline V gene. V shed 1 base and J 5 bases; nucleotides not matched to a gene: 5. The CDR3 nucleotides are TGTGCCAGCAGCTTAGTTTGGGGGGGACAAAACATTCAGTACTTC. Protein sequence: CASSLVWGGQNIQYF.

The chain employs TRBV9 and TRBJ1-1; D gene unclear. Deletions cut 4 bases from V and 0 bases from J, with 10 bases between. The CDR3 consists of 14 residues. The germline V gene encodes CDR1 SGDLS and CDR2 YYNGEE. CDR3 protein: CASSPRRMNTEAFF. CDR3 nucleotides: TGTGCCAGCAGCCCCCGCAGGATGAACACTGAAGCTTTCTTT.

The chain couples TRBV6-5 to TRBJ1-4; unclear D gene. V lost 0 bases, J lost 4 bases, and 6 bases lay in between. The CDR3 runs to 14 residues. The V gene's germline CDR1 is MNHEY and CDR2 SVGAGI. CDR3 nucleotides: TGTGCCAGCAGTTACTCGAACCTTAATGAAAAACTGTTTTTT. Its protein is CASSYSNLNEKLFF.

The chain is built from TRBV12-3 or TRBV12-4 and TRBJ2-1; the match to TRBD1 covers 10 bases. The CDR3 runs to 16 residues. V gave up 5 bases and J gave up 7 bases; unmatched junction bases: 11. CDR3 sequence reads: CASSIPGTGETNEQFF. The DNA of the CDR3 is TGTGCCAGCAGTATCCCCGGGACAGGGGAGACGAATGAGCAGTTCTTC.

The chain's CDR3 is CASSQDGWGSGANVLTF. The CDR3 nucleotides are TGCGCCAGCAGCCAAGACGGCTGGGGATCTGGGGCCAACGTCCTGACTTTC. The chain is built from TRBV4-1 and TRBJ2-6; D gene uncertain. CDR3 length: 17 residues. Per the germline V gene, CDR1 is MGHRA and CDR2 is YSYEKL. The V end lost 0 bases, the J end lost 1 base, and 10 bases lay between the germline ends.